This T cell receptor beta chain came from a study of blood T cell repertoires in COVID-19. The protocol was immunoSEQ multiplex PCR, while the TCRdb copy is restricted to in-frame clones and leaves out a portion. The sample includes 150,000 to 200,000 clones, about 80% seen only once; the top ten take around 7%. This CDR3 comprises 15 residues. CDR1 is MNHEY and CDR2 is SVGEGT in the germline V gene. Trimming stripped 5 bases from V and 2 bases from J, with 16 bases between. Material: PBMCs or T cells enriched from blood (not recorded which). The chain combines TRBV6-2 or TRBV6-3 with TRBJ2-7, with D perhaps TRBD1 (5 bases). The clonotype originates from a man between 35 and 55 years old who had recovered from COVID-19. The CDR3 region is CASSPAHDRPYEQYF. The DNA of the CDR3 is TGTGCCAGCAGTCCCGCTCATGACAGACCCTACGAGCAGTACTTC.